The clone carrying this TCR beta chain was picked up a small number of times. The antigen is unknown. To make TCR beta libraries, researchers used iRepertoire HTBI primers and Arm-PCR of CDR3 regions. TCRdb reprocessed the multiplex PCR reads with MiXCR, giving one entry per CDR3 protein. Here the sample spans more than 650,000 distinct CDR3 sequences, 25% to 35% being singletons. This CDR3 region has 13 residues. V was pared by 3 bases and J by 7 bases, with 12 bases between. CDR1 KGHSH and CDR2 LQKENI come from the germline V gene. The data belong to a study of regulatory T cells in long-lasting Graves disease. Time point given: persistent/refractory GD, antithyroid drugs over 5 years with positive TRAb. Extracted PBMC RNA gave rise to the TCR library. The study's findings and limits: Among samples with persistent disease, TRBV28, TRBJ1-2 and TRBJ2-5 were favored.

The material was peripheral blood mononuclear cells (PBMCs), obtained when the disease was refractory, from a patient treated with antithyroid drugs. This sequence was found in a female donor with Graves disease. The chain joins TRBV18 to TRBJ1-2; tentatively, D is TRBD1 (5 bases). The CDR3 DNA follows: TGTGCCAGCTCACCCGACGGCGGGGGTGGCTACACCTTC. Translated, it gives CASSPDGGGGYTF. Filled out from reference TRBV18 and TRBJ1-2, the complete variable domain reads NAGVMQNPRHLVRRRGQEARLRCSPMKGHSHVYWYRQLPEEGLKFMVYLQKENIIDESGMPKERFSAEFPKEGPSILRIQQVVRGDSAAYFCASSPDGGGGYTFGSGTRLTVV.